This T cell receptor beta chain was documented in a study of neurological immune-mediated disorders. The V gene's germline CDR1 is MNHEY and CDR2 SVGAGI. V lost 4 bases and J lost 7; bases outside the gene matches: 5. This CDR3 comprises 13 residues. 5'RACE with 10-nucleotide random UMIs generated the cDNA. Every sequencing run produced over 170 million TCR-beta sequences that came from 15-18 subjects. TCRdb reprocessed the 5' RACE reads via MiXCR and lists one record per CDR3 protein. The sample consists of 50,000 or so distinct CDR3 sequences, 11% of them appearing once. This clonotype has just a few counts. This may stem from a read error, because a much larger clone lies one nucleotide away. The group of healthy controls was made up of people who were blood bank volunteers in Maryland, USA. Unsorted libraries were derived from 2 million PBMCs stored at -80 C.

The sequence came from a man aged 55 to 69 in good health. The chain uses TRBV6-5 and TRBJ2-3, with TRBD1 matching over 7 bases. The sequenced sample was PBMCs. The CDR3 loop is CASSLNRGYTQYF. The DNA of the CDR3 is TGTGCCAGCAGTTTGAACAGGGGATATACGCAGTATTTT.